Reported below is one T cell receptor (beta chain). This entry comes from a study of blood T cell repertoires in COVID-19. Looking at the study overall: Samples taken during acute and convalescent COVID-19 were collected in the United States, Italy and Spain.

The table came from immunoSEQ multiplex PCR; TCRdb's copy has only in-frame clones and leaves some out. The sample has approximately 75,000 clones; about 76% are singletons. CDR3 length: 15 amino acids. Trimming took off 7 bases at V and 2 bases at J, with 15 bases between the two ends. Germline lookup yields CDR1 SGHTS and CDR2 YDEGEE. The chain is built from TRBV5-8 and TRBJ2-2; D may be TRBD1 (5 bases). The sequenced material came from peripheral blood. This receptor was obtained from a woman older than 75 with active or convalescent COVID-19. The CDR3 coding sequence is TGTGCCAGCCCGGTTGTCAGGGCTAACACCGGGGAGCTGTTTTTT. Amino acid sequence: CASPVVRANTGELFF.